Sequencing of this TCR beta chain was carried out in a study of T cell repertoires in cytomegalovirus infection (dated by TCRdb to about 2019). About the full investigation: Recently identified HLA-C-restricted CMV epitopes, whose presentation resists viral immunomodulation, were targeted by peptide stimulations together with well-studied HLA-B-restricted epitopes. Because public TCR beta signatures pointed to carriage of CMV infection together with the matching HLA type, the HLA type of each donor mattered for the analysis. The paper's findings and limits, for the study overall: In both this cohort and an independent roughly 400-donor cohort, the cumulative frequency of public TCR beta family members distinguished carriers of CMV infection plus the relevant HLA type. The ex vivo response was dominated by HLA-C-restricted CMV-specific TCR beta clonotypes, which also provided the single most frequent clonotype in two of eight donors.

As encoded in the germline V gene (reference sequence), CDR1 is SEHNR while CDR2 is FQNEAQ. Counted from cysteine to phenylalanine, this CDR3 has 15 amino acids. Here the CDR3 DNA is all that survives: 45 bases in frame from base 1. The junction shows trimming of 0 bases on V and 5 bases on J, plus 13 bases between the germline ends. Per the publication, the treatment or condition label means: in vitro stimulation with specific CMV peptide epitopes to enrich CMV-specific T cells. Sequencing relied on an Illumina HiSeq 1500. The public sequencing data were trimmed at Q25 with fastp and processed into clonotypes with MiXCR by TCRdb, which kept only in-frame beta chains. Rows with one shared CDR3 protein collapse into an entry with the most common genes and DNA. For this sample the table gives around 900,000 distinct CDR3 sequences, of which approximately 31% were detected only once. About an eighth of the sample belongs to the ten largest clones.

About this clonotype itself: Its antigen is unknown. The sample holds no much larger clone one base away, and base qualities are not on file.

The source of this sequence is a human donor in good health (CMV status not recorded). Some clones in this sample may be carry-over from other donors' samples. Here the sequenced sample was cultured CD8+ T cells from PBMCs, taken from culture after CMV antigen stimulation. This sequence uses TRBV7-9 and TRBJ1-1, with an unclear D gene assignment. The CDR3 is CASSLADPGYTEAFF. The DNA sequence is TGTGCCAGCAGCTTAGCGGATCCAGGTTATACTGAAGCTTTCTTT.